The 20 T cell receptor beta chains in this list originate from one sample, sequenced in a study of T cell repertoires in cytomegalovirus infection. Their target antigens are unknown. TCRdb reprocessed the reads via MiXCR and lists one record per CDR3 protein. The sample has about half a million distinct CDR3 sequences, around 35% seen once. Sequences were derived from cultured PBMCs, sampled from culture after CMV antigen stimulation. The receptors stem from a human donor in good health (CMV status not recorded). Some clones in this sample may be carry-over from other donors' samples.

The chain uses TRBV5-1 and TRBJ1-2, with no clear D. The CDR3 has 13 residues. CDR1 is SGHRS, CDR2 YFSETQ, per germline. Trimming cost V 2 bases and J 7 bases, with 12 bases left between them. The CDR3, as DNA: TGCGCCAGCAGCTTAGGACCCGGATCTGGCTACACCTTC. Amino acid sequence: CASSLGPGSGYTF.

The chain joins TRBV5-5 to TRBJ2-2, with 7 nucleotides matching TRBD2. Germline V gene sequence: CDR1 SGHKS, CDR2 YYEKEE (reference sequence). J was trimmed by 7 bases and V by 4 bases; bases with no gene match: 7. CDR3 length equals 14 residues. CDR3 nucleotide sequence: TGTGCCAGCAGCAGAAGCGGGACGGGCGGGGAGCTGTTTTTT. It codes for CASSRSGTGGELFF.

In this sample, this clonotype turned up a few times. J is TRBJ2-3 and V is TRBV24-1, with 13 bases matching TRBD2. Germline V gene data show CDR1 as KGHDR and CDR2 as SFDVKD. The J segment lost 1 base and the V segment lost 6 bases, leaving 15 bases of the junction unmatched. This CDR3 has 20 amino acids. DNA of the CDR3: TGTGCCACCAGTCGGACTGGACTAGCGGGAGAAGTAGGGCGCACAGATACGCAGTATTTT. Translation gives CATSRTGLAGEVGRTDTQYF.

This clonotype was observed a handful of times. This sequence joins TRBV4-1 and TRBJ1-5, with D perhaps matching TRBD1 (5 bases). The CDR3 sequence is 14 residues long. V was pared by 1 base and J by 7 bases, with 11 bases between. Germline V gene data show CDR1 as MGHRA and CDR2 as YSYEKL. CDR3 coding DNA: TGCGCCAGCAGCCAAGTGGGGGTAAGGCAGCCCCAGCATTTT. Its protein is CASSQVGVRQPQHF.

J is TRBJ1-5 and V is TRBV6-6, with D uncertain. CDR1 is MNHNY and CDR2 is SVGAGI in the germline V gene (reference sequence). This CDR3 spans 14 amino acids. The V and J ends lost 1 base and 4 bases respectively, with 8 bases between them. The CDR3 spells CASSYFGGNQPQHF. The CDR3 region has the DNA TGTGCCAGCAGTTACTTTGGAGGGAATCAGCCCCAGCATTTT.

The V gene is TRBV7-6, the J gene TRBJ2-3; D call uncertain. The CDR3 totals 13 residues. Germline V gene data show CDR1 as SGHVS and CDR2 as FNYEAQ. V dropped 4 bases and J dropped 6 bases, with 11 bases sitting between them. This CDR3 is CASSSLESDTQYF. The CDR3 coding sequence is TGTGCCAGCAGCTCCCTGGAGTCGGATACGCAGTATTTT.

The sample holds a few counts of this clonotype. CDR3 nucleotides: TGTGCCAGCAGCTTAGGCCAGGGGGTACCATACGAGCAGTTCTTC. The encoded protein is CASSLGQGVPYEQFF. The chain joins TRBV7-8 to TRBJ2-1; 7 nucleotides agree with TRBD1. V was clipped by 1 base and J by 10 bases; unmatched bases: 10. In germline, CDR1 is SGHVS, CDR2 FQNEAQ. CDR3 size: 15 residues.

The chain uses TRBV12-3 or TRBV12-4 and TRBJ1-4, with 7 bases lining up with TRBD1. This CDR3 is built from 15 residues. Trimming cost V 4 bases and J 6 bases; bases outside gene matches: 8. In nucleotides, the CDR3 is TGTGCCAGCAGTTGGAGTCAGGGGGTTTATGAAAAACTGTTTTTT. This gives the protein CASSWSQGVYEKLFF.

The genes are TRBV4-1 and TRBJ1-1; 7 nucleotides align to TRBD1. The CDR3 totals 16 residues. Unmatched junction bases numbered 4, after V lost 0 bases and J lost 0 bases. In germline, CDR1 is MGHRA, CDR2 YSYEKL. The chain's CDR3 is CASSQEGGGMNTEAFF. CDR3 nucleotides: TGCGCCAGCAGCCAAGAAGGGGGCGGGATGAACACTGAAGCTTTCTTT.

V usage is TRBV7-9 and J usage is TRBJ2-3; 11 bases fit TRBD2. The CDR3 is 16 residues long. With 4 bases clipped from V and 6 bases from J, the junction kept 9 bases outside the gene matches. Germline assignment: CDR1 SEHNR and CDR2 FQNEAQ (reference sequence). CDR3 in amino acids: CASSSKRLAGPDTQYF. The CDR3 DNA follows: TGTGCCAGCAGCTCGAAAAGACTAGCGGGACCGGATACGCAGTATTTT. Using reference TRBV7-9 and TRBJ2-3 for the parts outside the CDR3, the full variable domain is DTGVSQNPRHKITKRGQNVTFRCDPISEHNRLYWYRQTLGQGPEFLTYFQNEAQLEKSRLLSDRFSAERPKGSFSTLEIQRTEQGDSAMYLCASSSKRLAGPDTQYFGPGTRLTVL.

This clonotype was seen once. The chain links TRBV19 to TRBJ2-1, with TRBD1 identical over 9 bases. Germline V gene lookup returns CDR1 LNHDA and CDR2 SQIVND (reference sequence). The trim removed 5 bases at V and 15 bases at J, leaving 8 bases unmatched. The CDR3 has 12 amino acids. CDR3: CASSQPGQGWFF. CDR3 coding DNA: TGTGCCAGTAGTCAACCGGGACAGGGATGGTTCTTC.

The V call is TRBV7-4, the J call TRBJ2-7; D is perhaps TRBD1 (5 bases). The CDR3 spans 12 residues. The V gene's germline CDR1 is SGHVT and CDR2 SQSDAQ. With 4 bases removed from V and 9 bases from J, the gap between germline ends came to 13 bases. CDR3 sequence (DNA): TGTGCCAGCAGCTCTGACCAGGGCGGGCAGTACTTC. This translates into CASSSDQGGQYF.

The chain recombines TRBV5-1 with TRBJ2-1, with TRBD2 matching over 10 bases. The ends lost 4 bases at V and 5 bases at J; junction bases unmatched: 9. The CDR3 has 16 amino acids. Germline CDR1 and CDR2: SGHRS and YFSETQ. The CDR3 region has the DNA TGCGCCAGCAGCCCCGGACTAGCGGTCCAACACAATGAGCAGTTCTTC. This gives the protein CASSPGLAVQHNEQFF.

The rearrangement joins TRBV6-2 or TRBV6-3 to TRBJ2-7; weak D call: TRBD1 (5 bases). Germline CDR1 is MNHEY and CDR2 is SVGEGT. V gave up 2 bases and J gave up 5 bases, with 13 bases separating them. CDR3 length equals 14 residues. For the CDR3, the DNA is TGTGCCAGCAGTTACGGTGGGGCGCTGGACGAGCAGTACGTC. Translating gives CASSYGGALDEQYV.

This clonotype was seen more than once but under ten times. The chain links TRBV10-3 to TRBJ1-1; no clear D gene. The V end lost 6 bases, the J end lost 1 base, and 9 bases lay between the germline ends. The germline gives CDR1 ENHRY, CDR2 SYGVKD. This CDR3 is 13 amino acids long. CDR3 amino acids: CAISAVQNTEAFF. CDR3 DNA: TGTGCCATCAGCGCTGTACAGAACACTGAAGCTTTCTTT.

This chain joins TRBV7-8 and TRBJ1-2; D is possibly TRBD1 (6 bases). Germline loops: CDR1 SGHVS, CDR2 FQNEAQ. V lost 11 bases and J 3 bases, leaving 13 bases between the germline ends. The CDR3 length is 12 residues. The DNA for the CDR3 is TGTGCCGTACAGGGCGGCCACTATGGCTACACCTTC. Translation: CAVQGGHYGYTF. Filled out from reference TRBV7-8 and TRBJ1-2, the complete variable domain reads GAGVSQSPRYKVAKRGQDVALRCDPISGHVSLFWYQQALGQGPEFLTYFQNEAQLDKSGLPSDRFFAERPEGSVSTLKIQRTQQEDSAVYLCAVQGGHYGYTFGSGTRLTVV.

V gene TRBV7-3 combines with J gene TRBJ2-2, with TRBD1 matching over 8 bases. Germline V CDR1 and CDR2: SGHTA, FQGTGA. The CDR3 spans 16 residues. The ends lost 2 bases at V and 5 bases at J; junction bases unmatched: 7. CDR3 DNA sequence: TGTGCCAGCAGCTTACGGGGACAGGCCCCGACCGGGGAGCTGTTTTTT. Its translation is CASSLRGQAPTGELFF.

This clonotype turned up a few times. The chain carries TRBV12-3 or TRBV12-4 and TRBJ2-6, with unresolved D. Deletions cut 2 bases from V and 2 bases from J, with 7 bases between. This CDR3 region has 15 residues. In DNA form, the CDR3 reads TGTGCCAGCAGTTTATCGGCTACTGGGGCCAACGTCCTGACTTTC. This gives the protein CASSLSATGANVLTF.

The chain couples TRBV7-2 to TRBJ2-1; 7 positions agree with TRBD2. The CDR3 is 15 amino acids. Germline trimming cut 5 bases from V and 2 bases from J; bases unmatched to any gene: 6. The germline gives CDR1 SGHTA, CDR2 FQGNSA. This CDR3 is CASSRPGTTYNEQFF. Written as DNA, the CDR3 is TGTGCCAGCAGCCGTCCCGGGACTACCTACAATGAGCAGTTCTTC.

There are many counts of this clonotype. The rearrangement uses TRBV6-1 and TRBJ2-2; TRBD1 might be the D (5 bases). Trimming removed 1 base from V and 0 bases from J, with 9 bases in between. The CDR3 covers 16 residues. CDR1 is MNHNS, CDR2 SASEGT, per germline. The DNA for the CDR3 is TGTGCCAGCAGTGAAGGGGGCAGGACGAACACCGGGGAGCTGTTTTTT. It specifies CASSEGGRTNTGELFF.